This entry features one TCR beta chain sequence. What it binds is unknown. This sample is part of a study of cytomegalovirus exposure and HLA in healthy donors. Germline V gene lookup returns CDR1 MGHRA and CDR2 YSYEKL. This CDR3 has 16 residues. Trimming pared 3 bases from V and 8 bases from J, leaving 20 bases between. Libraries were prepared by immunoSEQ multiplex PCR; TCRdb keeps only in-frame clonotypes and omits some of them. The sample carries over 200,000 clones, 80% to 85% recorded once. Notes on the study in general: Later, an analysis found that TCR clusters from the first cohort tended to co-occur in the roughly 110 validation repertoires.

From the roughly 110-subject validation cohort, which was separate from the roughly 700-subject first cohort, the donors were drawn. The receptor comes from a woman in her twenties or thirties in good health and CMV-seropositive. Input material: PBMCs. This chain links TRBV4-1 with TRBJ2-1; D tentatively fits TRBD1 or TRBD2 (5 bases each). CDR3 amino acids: CASSHLPGRQIDEQFF. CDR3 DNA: TGCGCCAGCAGCCACCTACCGGGACGTCAAATCGATGAGCAGTTCTTC.